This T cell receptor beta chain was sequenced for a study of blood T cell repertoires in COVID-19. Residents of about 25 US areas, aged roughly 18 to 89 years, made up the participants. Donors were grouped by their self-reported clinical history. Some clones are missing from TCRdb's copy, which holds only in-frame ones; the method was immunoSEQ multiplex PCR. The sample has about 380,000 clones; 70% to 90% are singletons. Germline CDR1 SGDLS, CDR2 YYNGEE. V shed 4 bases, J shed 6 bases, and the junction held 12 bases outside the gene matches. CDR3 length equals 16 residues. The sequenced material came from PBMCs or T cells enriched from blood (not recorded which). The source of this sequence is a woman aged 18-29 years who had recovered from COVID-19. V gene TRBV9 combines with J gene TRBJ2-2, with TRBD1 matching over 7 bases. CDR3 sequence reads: CASSSKDRAPAGELFF. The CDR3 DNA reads TGTGCCAGCAGCTCAAAAGACAGGGCCCCCGCCGGGGAGCTGTTTTTT.